This T cell receptor (beta chain) is drawn from a study of cytomegalovirus exposure and HLA in healthy donors. Findings of the study overall: Roughly uniform depth of sequencing across donors was assumed in presence/absence analyses.

Primers for the PCR totalled 60 Vbeta and 13 Jbeta. TCRdb's copy holds only in-frame clones and misses some; the assay was immunoSEQ multiplex PCR. Among about 120,000 clones listed, about 74% were seen once. The V gene's germline CDR1 is MNHNS and CDR2 SASEGT. The V gene end was trimmed by 1 base and the J gene end by 9 bases; junction bases not matched to a gene: 8. The CDR3 has 15 residues. This clone was detected a few times. Its antigen remains unknown. The sequence derives from a male donor in good health and CMV-seronegative. This chain links TRBV6-1 with TRBJ2-1; 8 bases fit TRBD2. The material sequenced was PBMCs. CDR3 in DNA: TGTGCCAGCAGTGAAGATGGGGCGGGAGGAAGTGAGCAGTTCTTC. Amino acids: CASSEDGAGGSEQFF.